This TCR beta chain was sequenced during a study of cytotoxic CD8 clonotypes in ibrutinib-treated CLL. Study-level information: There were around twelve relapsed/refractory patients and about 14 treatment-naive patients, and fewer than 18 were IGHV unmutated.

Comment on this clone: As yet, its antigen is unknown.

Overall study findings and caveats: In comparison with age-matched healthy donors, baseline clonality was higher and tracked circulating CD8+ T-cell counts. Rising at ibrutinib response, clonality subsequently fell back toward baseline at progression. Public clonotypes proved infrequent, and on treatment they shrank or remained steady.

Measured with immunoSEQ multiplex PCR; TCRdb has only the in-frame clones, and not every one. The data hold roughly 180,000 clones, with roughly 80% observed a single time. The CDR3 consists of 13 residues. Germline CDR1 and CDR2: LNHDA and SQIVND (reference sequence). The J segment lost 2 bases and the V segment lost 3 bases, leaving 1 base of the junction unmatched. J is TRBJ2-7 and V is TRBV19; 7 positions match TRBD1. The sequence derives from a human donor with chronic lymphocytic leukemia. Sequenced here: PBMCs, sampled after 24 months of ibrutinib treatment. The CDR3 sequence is CASSITGAYEQYF. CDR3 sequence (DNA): TGTGCCAGTAGTATCACAGGGGCCTACGAGCAGTACTTC. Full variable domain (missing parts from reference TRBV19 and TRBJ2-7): DGGITQSPKYLFRKEGQNVTLSCEQNLNHDAMYWYRQDPGQGLRLIYYSQIVNDFQKGDIAEGYSVSREKKESFPLTVTSAQKNPTAFYLCASSITGAYEQYFGPGTRLTVT.